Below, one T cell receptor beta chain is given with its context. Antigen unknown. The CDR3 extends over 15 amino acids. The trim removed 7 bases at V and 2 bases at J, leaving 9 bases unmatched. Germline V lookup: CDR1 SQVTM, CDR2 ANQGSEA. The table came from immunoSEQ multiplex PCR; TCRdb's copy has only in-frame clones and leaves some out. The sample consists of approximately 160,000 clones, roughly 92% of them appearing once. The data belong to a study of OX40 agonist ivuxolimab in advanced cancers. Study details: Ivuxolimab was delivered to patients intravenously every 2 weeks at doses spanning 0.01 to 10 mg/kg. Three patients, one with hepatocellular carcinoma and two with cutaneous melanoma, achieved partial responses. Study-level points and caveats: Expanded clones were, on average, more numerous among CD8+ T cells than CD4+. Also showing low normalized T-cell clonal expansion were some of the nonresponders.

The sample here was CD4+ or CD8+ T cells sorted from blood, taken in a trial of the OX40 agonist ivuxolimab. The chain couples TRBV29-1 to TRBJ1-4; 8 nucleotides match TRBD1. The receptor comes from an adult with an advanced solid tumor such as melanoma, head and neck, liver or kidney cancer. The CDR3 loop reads CSGRTGINTNEKLFF. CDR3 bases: TGCAGCGGCCGGACAGGGATAAACACTAATGAAAAACTGTTTTTT.